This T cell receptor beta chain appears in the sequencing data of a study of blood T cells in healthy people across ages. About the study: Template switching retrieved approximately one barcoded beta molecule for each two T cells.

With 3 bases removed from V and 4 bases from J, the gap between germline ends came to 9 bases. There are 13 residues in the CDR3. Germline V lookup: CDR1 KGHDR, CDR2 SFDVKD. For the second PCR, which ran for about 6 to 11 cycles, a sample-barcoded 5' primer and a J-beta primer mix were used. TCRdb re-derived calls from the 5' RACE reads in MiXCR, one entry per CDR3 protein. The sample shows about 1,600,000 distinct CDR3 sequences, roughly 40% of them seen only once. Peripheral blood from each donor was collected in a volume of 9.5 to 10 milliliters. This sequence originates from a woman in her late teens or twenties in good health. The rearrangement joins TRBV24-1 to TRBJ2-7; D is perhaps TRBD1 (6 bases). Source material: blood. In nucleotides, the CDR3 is TGTGCCACCAGTGATCCCGACAGGTACGAGCAGTACTTC. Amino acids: CATSDPDRYEQYF.